This TCR beta chain was identified during a study of a mutant IDH1 vaccine in newly diagnosed glioma. Notes on this clone: Its antigen is undetermined.

Time point given: week 47, end of study. In the vaccine, a single dose held 300 ug of the mutant IDH1 20-mer peptide, along with topical imiquimod. Profiling relied on immunoSEQ multiplex PCR, and the TCRdb table lists in-frame clones only, not all of them. The table lists approximately 100,000 clones, around nine tenths of them singletons, with around 0.73% in the top ten. The TCR was taken from a woman aged 50 to 60 with glioma. Sequencing was performed on PBMCs, taken from a glioma patient whose treatment included an IDH1 peptide vaccine.

This CDR3 is CASSTRPGRAGELFF. The CDR3 DNA follows: TGTGCCAGCTCAACCCGTCCCGGGAGGGCCGGGGAGCTGTTTTTT. This chain joins TRBV18 and TRBJ2-2; 8 nucleotides line up with TRBD2. The CDR3 totals 15 residues. Germline V gene data show CDR1 as KGHSH and CDR2 as LQKENI. The J segment lost 6 bases and the V segment lost 5 bases, leaving 8 bases of the junction unmatched.